These 25 T cell receptor beta chains came from one sample sequenced in a study of early T cells in non-severe SARS-CoV-2 infection (dated by TCRdb to about 2021). Libraries were constructed by 5' RACE. TCRdb shows the sequencer as NextSeq 500. The raw public data were reprocessed by TCRdb itself: fastp quality trimming at Q25, MiXCR clonotype calling, in-frame beta chains only. Rows matching on CDR3 protein sequence are summarized as one entry with the most common DNA and genes. The sample table records roughly 80,000 distinct CDR3 sequences; over 13% of these occur just once. The ten biggest clones cover roughly 3.1% of the sample. Sequencing was performed on whole blood. All receptors derive from an adult who was a healthcare worker with PCR-confirmed SARS-CoV-2 infection or an uninfected control (not recorded which).

This clonotype was recorded many times. The V gene is TRBV3-1, the J gene TRBJ2-1; D perhaps matches TRBD1 (6 bases). Germline CDR1 LGHDT, CDR2 YNNKEL (reference sequence). V shed 1 base and J shed 1 base, with 20 bases lying between them. The CDR3 contains 19 residues. CDR3 sequence: CASSQVEIVPGDSYNEQFF. CDR3 DNA sequence: TGTGCCAGCAGCCAAGTCGAGATCGTCCCAGGGGATTCCTACAATGAGCAGTTCTTC.

This clonotype was seen ten or more times. The V call is TRBV13, the J call TRBJ2-7; D is possibly TRBD1 (5 bases). Germline CDR1 reads PRHDT; CDR2 reads FYEKMQ (reference sequence). V dropped 2 bases and J dropped 6 bases, with 8 bases sitting between them. This CDR3 spans 12 amino acids. CDR3 protein: CASSLRGGEQYF. The CDR3 coding sequence is TGTGCCAGCAGCTTAAGGGGTGGCGAGCAGTACTTC.

This clonotype was seen many times. The genes are TRBV5-1 and TRBJ2-3; 8 bases map to TRBD2. V shed 4 bases, J shed 1 base, and the junction held 2 bases outside the gene matches. CDR3 length: 14 amino acids. Germline V gene data show CDR1 as SGHRS and CDR2 as YFSETQ. CDR3 nucleotide sequence: TGCGCCAGCAGCCCGACTAGCGGCACAGATACGCAGTATTTT. It specifies CASSPTSGTDTQYF.

This clonotype was seen many times. The V gene is TRBV2, the J gene TRBJ2-7; tentative D call: TRBD2 (5 bases). CDR1 is SNHLY, CDR2 FYNNEI, per germline. The CDR3 has 14 amino acids. V was pared by 7 bases and J by 2 bases, with 15 bases between. This CDR3 is CASKAGTTAYEQYF. CDR3 in DNA: TGTGCCAGCAAGGCGGGTACTACCGCCTACGAGCAGTACTTC.

This clonotype was seen more than once but under ten times. The chain combines TRBV9 with TRBJ2-1; the match to TRBD1 covers 7 bases. With 0 bases clipped from V and 9 bases from J, the junction kept 3 bases outside the gene matches. Germline values: CDR1 SGDLS, CDR2 YYNGEE. The CDR3 is 13 residues long. This chain's CDR3 is CASSVGGGGEQFF. The CDR3 DNA is TGTGCCAGCAGCGTAGGAGGGGGCGGTGAGCAGTTCTTC.

This clonotype occurred many times. The DNA for the CDR3 is TGTGCCAGCAGTTCCCCATTCACTAGTGGAGTTTTCTTC. This translates into CASSSPFTSGVFF. The chain couples TRBV12-3 or TRBV12-4 to TRBJ2-1; weak D call: TRBD2 (5 bases). Trimming stripped 4 bases from V and 16 bases from J, with 20 bases between. There are 13 residues in the CDR3.

This clonotype occurred a few times. This rearrangement joins TRBV20-1 to TRBJ2-4, with TRBD1 as a possible D gene (5 bases). The V and J ends lost 0 bases and 1 base respectively, with 7 bases between them. CDR1 and CDR2 (germline): DFQATT, SNEGSKA (reference sequence). This CDR3 is built from 14 residues. The CDR3 coding sequence is TGCAGTGCTAGAGAAGGGGTGGCCAAAAACATTCAGTACTTC. It encodes CSAREGVAKNIQYF.

This clonotype was detected many times. The chain combines TRBV4-2 with TRBJ1-2; D ambiguous. The CDR3 consists of 15 residues. Trimming shortened V by 0 bases and J by 3 bases, and 11 bases separated the two germline ends. Germline V gene lookup returns CDR1 LGHNA and CDR2 YNFKEQ. The CDR3 region is CASSQEGGPYYGYTF. The CDR3 nucleotides are TGTGCCAGCAGCCAAGAGGGCGGACCCTACTATGGCTACACCTTC.

This rearrangement joins TRBV29-1 to TRBJ2-5, with D possibly matching TRBD1 (6 bases). CDR1 is SQVTM, CDR2 ANQGSEA, per germline. This CDR3 comprises 12 residues. V dropped 3 bases and J dropped 5 bases, with 10 bases sitting between them. CDR3 bases: TGCAGCGTTGAGCAGGGGTTGGAGACCCAGTACTTC. As protein: CSVEQGLETQYF.

In its sample, this clonotype was seen a few times. This chain links TRBV27 with TRBJ2-1, with D tentatively TRBD1 (5 bases). The CDR3 contains 17 residues. In germline, CDR1 is MNHEY, CDR2 SMNVEV (reference sequence). The V end was cut by 2 bases, the J end by 5 bases, with 19 bases between. The CDR3 region is CASSLRAGWYGNNEQFF. CDR3 nucleotide sequence: TGTGCCAGCAGTTTAAGGGCAGGGTGGTATGGGAACAATGAGCAGTTCTTC.

This clonotype was seen at least ten times. This chain links TRBV29-1 with TRBJ1-2, with a possible D match to TRBD1 (5 bases). The V and J ends lost 5 bases and 0 bases respectively, with 10 bases between them. CDR3 length equals 13 residues. Germline V gene lookup returns CDR1 SQVTM and CDR2 ANQGSEA. Here the CDR3 DNA reads TGCAGCGTTCGGGACGGAACTAACTATGGCTACACCTTC. Protein product: CSVRDGTNYGYTF.

This clonotype showed up just a few times. The chain carries TRBV11-1 and TRBJ2-5; tentative D call: TRBD2 (5 bases). The germline gives CDR1 SGHAT, CDR2 FQDESV (reference sequence). V gave up 5 bases and J gave up 4 bases, with 8 bases separating them. This CDR3 has 12 amino acids. CDR3 region: CASSAAGETQYF. The CDR3, as DNA: TGTGCCAGCAGCGCGGCGGGAGAGACCCAGTACTTC.

This clonotype showed up just a few times. This chain connects TRBV30 to TRBJ1-4, with D unclear. The CDR3 totals 13 residues. The V gene lost 2 bases and the J gene lost 4 bases, with 8 bases spanning the gap. Germline CDR1 is GTSNPN and CDR2 is SVGIG (reference sequence). The CDR3 nucleotides read TGTGCCTGGAGTCGGCAAGTTAATGAAAAACTGTTTTTT. Its translation is CAWSRQVNEKLFF.

This clonotype was recorded a few times. In DNA, the CDR3 is TGTGCCAGCAGCTTACGGGGGGGCATCGGGGAGCTGTTTTTT. Its protein product is CASSLRGGIGELFF. The chain carries TRBV11-3 and TRBJ2-2; TRBD2 matches at 8 bases. There are 14 residues in the CDR3. The V gene's germline CDR1 is SGHNT and CDR2 YENEEA. J was trimmed by 7 bases and V by 2 bases; bases with no gene match: 3.

V gene TRBV12-3 or TRBV12-4 combines with J gene TRBJ1-2; 8 bases match TRBD1. The CDR3 totals 13 residues. Trimming removed 6 bases from V and 8 bases from J; junction bases left unmatched: 8. The CDR3 spells CASRRQGKGGYTF. As DNA, the CDR3 is TGTGCCAGCAGGAGACAGGGGAAGGGGGGCTACACCTTC.

This clonotype was found a few times. V gene TRBV27 combines with J gene TRBJ2-3; 8 nucleotides line up with TRBD2. Unmatched junction bases numbered 3, after V lost 5 bases and J lost 2 bases. The CDR3 is 14 residues long. Germline-derived CDR1 and CDR2 are MNHEY and SMNVEV (reference sequence). The CDR3 bases are TGTGCCAGCAGTGTACTAGCGGCCACAGATACGCAGTATTTT. Translated: CASSVLAATDTQYF.

The chain joins TRBV5-1 to TRBJ2-3; 8 nucleotides align to TRBD2. The CDR3 has 16 residues. The V gene end was trimmed by 4 bases and the J gene end by 2 bases; junction bases not matched to a gene: 9. Germline values: CDR1 SGHRS, CDR2 YFSETQ. The chain's CDR3 is CASSRERETYTDTQYF. DNA for the CDR3: TGCGCCAGCAGCCGCGAGCGGGAGACGTACACAGATACGCAGTATTTT.

This clonotype was detected ten times or more. V gene TRBV30 combines with J gene TRBJ2-7; D is unclear. The CDR3 has 11 residues. Trimming stripped 0 bases from V and 5 bases from J, with 5 bases between. The germline V gene has CDR1 GTSNPN and CDR2 SVGIG (reference sequence). The CDR3 region has the DNA TGTGCCTGGAGTGTTTCGGACGAGCAGTACTTC. It specifies CAWSVSDEQYF.

This clonotype was seen a handful of times. CDR3 loop: CASSRGLAGDEQFF. As DNA, the CDR3 is TGTGCCAGCAGCAGGGGACTAGCGGGCGATGAGCAGTTCTTC. The rearrangement uses TRBV7-3 and TRBJ2-1; TRBD2 aligns across 12 bases. J lost 8 bases, V lost 5 bases, and 4 bases had no gene match. CDR1 is SGHTA and CDR2 is FQGTGA in the germline V gene. The CDR3 sequence is 14 residues long.

The table lists this clonotype with many counts. At one end, the junction sequence differs from germline, possibly due to a read error. The chain carries TRBV14 and TRBJ2-3; D is unclear. Germline V gives CDR1 SGHDN, CDR2 FVKESK. The length of the CDR3 is 14 residues. CDR3: CATSLDLNTDTQYF. The CDR3 region has the DNA TGTGCCACCAGCCTGGACCTCAACACAGATACGCAGTATTTT.

This clonotype was seen a handful of times. This chain links TRBV6-1 with TRBJ1-1, with a tentative D call TRBD1 (5 bases). CDR3 size: 14 residues. Trimming left V 6 bases short and J 0 bases short, with 11 bases between. Germline V lookup: CDR1 MNHNS, CDR2 SASEGT. The CDR3 sequence: CASSQDSMNTEAFF. The CDR3 nucleotides are TGTGCCAGCAGCCAAGACAGTATGAACACTGAAGCTTTCTTT.

The rearrangement uses TRBV10-3 and TRBJ2-1; 10 bases agree with TRBD2. CDR1 and CDR2 (germline): ENHRY, SYGVKD. With V trimmed by 10 bases and J by 4 bases, 10 bases remained unmatched. The CDR3 is 15 amino acids. CDR3 sequence (DNA): TGTGCCACATTAAGAACTAGCGGGACTTACAATGAGCAGTTCTTC. Translation gives CATLRTSGTYNEQFF.

The sample holds many counts of this clonotype. V and J are TRBV2 and TRBJ1-6; D not certain. The CDR3 length is 15 residues. Germline V CDR1 and CDR2: SNHLY, FYNNEI. The V gene lost 3 bases and the J gene lost 6 bases, with 12 bases spanning the gap. The CDR3: CASSDRADLNSPLHF. The CDR3 DNA reads TGTGCCAGCAGTGATAGGGCAGACCTTAATTCACCCCTCCACTTT.

The chain carries TRBV2 and TRBJ1-2; D not certain. From germline, CDR1 is SNHLY and CDR2 FYNNEI. V lost 1 base and J lost 6, with 9 bases in between. This CDR3 is built from 13 residues. CDR3 in amino acids: CASSEGNNHGYTF. The CDR3 bases are TGTGCCAGCAGTGAAGGGAACAACCATGGCTACACCTTC.

The chain couples TRBV12-3 or TRBV12-4 to TRBJ1-3, with D hard to call. V was clipped by 1 base and J by 1 base, with 5 bases between them. The CDR3 covers 14 residues. The CDR3 region is CASSLGNSGNTIYF. The CDR3 DNA sequence: TGTGCCAGCAGTTTAGGGAATTCTGGAAACACCATATATTTT.